The 28 T cell receptor beta chains reported below all come from one sample, sequenced in a study of blood T cell repertoires in COVID-19. Here immunoSEQ multiplex PCR was the method, and the copy in TCRdb shows in-frame clones only, minus some. The sample has roughly 35,000 clones; 81% are singletons. The sequencing sample was made of peripheral blood. Receptors originate from an elderly man with active or convalescent COVID-19.

The chain combines TRBV5-1 with TRBJ1-6; the match to TRBD1 covers 7 bases. CDR1 and CDR2 (germline): SGHRS, YFSETQ. This CDR3 has 13 residues. V lost 4 bases, J lost 9 bases, and 4 bases stayed unmatched. Here the CDR3 reads CASSNDRASPLHF. The CDR3 DNA sequence: TGCGCCAGCAGCAACGACAGGGCTTCACCCCTCCACTTT.

The J gene is TRBJ1-1, the V gene TRBV19; D not certain. The germline V gene encodes CDR1 LNHDA and CDR2 SQIVND (reference sequence). The CDR3 spans 14 residues. V dropped 6 bases and J dropped 0 bases, with 11 bases sitting between them. The CDR3: CASREQNLNTEAFF. Written as DNA, the CDR3 is TGTGCCAGTAGGGAACAGAACCTGAACACTGAAGCTTTCTTT.

This chain links TRBV7-2 with TRBJ2-7, with TRBD1 matching over 9 bases. The CDR3 sequence is 14 residues long. The junction had 6 bases not matched to a gene; V was cut back by 5 bases and J by 4 bases. Per the germline V gene, CDR1 is SGHTA and CDR2 is FQGNSA. CDR3 amino acids: CASSADRGRYEQYF. CDR3 DNA sequence: TGTGCCAGCAGCGCGGACAGGGGCAGGTACGAGCAGTACTTC.

V is TRBV7-9 and J is TRBJ1-2, with D maybe TRBD1 (5 bases). Germline CDR1 SEHNR, CDR2 FQNEAQ (reference sequence). This CDR3 comprises 13 residues. V gave up 5 bases and J gave up 8 bases, with 15 bases separating them. The DNA of the CDR3 is TGTGCCAGCAGCCCCCCGGGGAGGGGAGGCTACACCTTC. Protein: CASSPPGRGGYTF.

CDR3 residues: CASSPLSGTGGSYGYTF. The CDR3 DNA reads TGTGCCAGCTCACCACTTTCCGGGACAGGGGGTAGCTATGGCTACACCTTC. The chain uses TRBV18 and TRBJ1-2; 11 bases line up with TRBD1. The CDR3 covers 17 residues. Germline lookup yields CDR1 KGHSH and CDR2 LQKENI. With 1 base clipped from V and 4 bases from J, the junction kept 8 bases outside the gene matches.

The V gene is TRBV11-3, the J gene TRBJ1-4, with D hard to call. This CDR3 region has 14 residues. Trimming pared 3 bases from V and 5 bases from J, leaving 10 bases between. CDR1 and CDR2 from the germline V gene are SGHNT and YENEEA. CDR3 loop: CASSLRGLNEKLFF. In nucleotides, the CDR3 is TGTGCCAGCAGCTTGCGTGGTTTGAATGAAAAACTGTTTTTT.

The chain is built from TRBV11-3 and TRBJ2-3; D ambiguous. The CDR3 sequence is 14 residues long. V lost 5 bases to trimming and J lost 2 bases, with 11 bases between them. CDR1 SGHNT and CDR2 YENEEA come from the germline V gene. The CDR3 DNA reads TGTGCCAGCAGCCCACCTAGTTCCACAGATACGCAGTATTTT. Residues: CASSPPSSTDTQYF.

The chain combines TRBV7-2 with TRBJ1-4; 9 nucleotides line up with TRBD1. The CDR3 consists of 14 residues. CDR1 is SGHTA and CDR2 is FQGNSA in the germline V gene. Trimming took 6 bases from V and 5 from J; bases not matched to a gene: 4. The CDR3: CASRAGTGNEKLFF. The CDR3 DNA reads as TGTGCCAGCAGGGCCGGGACAGGGAATGAAAAACTGTTTTTT.

This clone showed up just a few times. Here the CDR3 reads CASRNSGSGNTGELFF. The CDR3 region has the DNA TGCGCCAGCCGGAATAGCGGGAGTGGGAACACCGGGGAGCTGTTTTTT. V gene TRBV5-1 combines with J gene TRBJ2-2, with 9 bases fitting TRBD2. The CDR3 runs to 16 residues. Germline-derived CDR1 and CDR2 are SGHRS and YFSETQ. V was pared by 7 bases and J by 1 base, with 8 bases of the junction left unmatched.

In this sample, this clone turned up a few times. The chain links TRBV2 to TRBJ1-5, with TRBD1 matching over 9 bases. CDR1 is SNHLY, CDR2 FYNNEI, per germline. Trimming took 5 bases from V and 11 from J; bases not matched to a gene: 13. There are 15 residues in the CDR3. Here the CDR3 reads CASSSGTGQKGAQHF. The CDR3 DNA is TGTGCCAGCAGTTCCGGGACAGGGCAGAAGGGAGCCCAGCATTTT. Looking up the rest from reference TRBV2 and TRBJ1-5 gives the full variable domain: EPEVTQTPSHQVTQMGQEVILRCVPISNHLYFYWYRQILGQKVEFLVSFYNNEISEKSEIFDDQFSVERPDGSNFTLKIRSTKLEDSAMYFCASSSGTGQKGAQHFGDGTRLSIL.

The rearrangement joins TRBV4-3 to TRBJ1-1; 7 positions match TRBD1. Germline V gives CDR1 LGHNA, CDR2 YSLEER. The CDR3 sequence is 14 residues long. V gave up 4 bases and J gave up 5 bases; unmatched junction bases: 7. The CDR3 protein is CASSLQGGRTEAFF. The CDR3 region has the DNA TGCGCCAGCAGCCTCCAAGGGGGCCGGACTGAAGCTTTCTTT.

The sample holds one count of this clone. The CDR3 protein is CAWTYGQHYGYTF. The CDR3 DNA reads as TGTGCCTGGACTTACGGACAGCATTATGGCTACACCTTC. This rearrangement joins TRBV30 to TRBJ1-2, with a possible D match to TRBD1 (6 bases). Germline CDR1 reads GTSNPN; CDR2 reads SVGIG (reference sequence). CDR3 length: 13 residues. The germline V and J ends were trimmed by 4 bases and 5 bases, with 14 bases remaining between them.

V gene TRBV2 combines with J gene TRBJ2-1; 8 bases agree with TRBD2. Unmatched junction bases numbered 6, after V lost 6 bases and J lost 2 bases. CDR1 and CDR2 from the germline V gene are SNHLY and FYNNEI. The CDR3 runs to 15 residues. The CDR3 DNA reads as TGTGCCAGCAGAACAAGCGGGAGTGCCTACAATGAGCAGTTCTTC. Protein product: CASRTSGSAYNEQFF.

This rearrangement joins TRBV15 to TRBJ2-1; D uncertain. CDR1 and CDR2 from the germline V gene are LNHNV and YYDKDF (reference sequence). V was pared by 0 bases and J by 5 bases, with 20 bases between. The length of the CDR3 is 18 residues. The CDR3 here is CATSRDMSLGPLDNEQFF. CDR3 bases: TGTGCCACCAGCAGAGATATGTCGTTAGGTCCCCTAGACAATGAGCAGTTCTTC.

This clone appeared a few times. V usage is TRBV20-1 and J usage is TRBJ1-5; TRBD1 might be the D (6 bases). The CDR3 length is 18 residues. The germline CDR1 and CDR2 sequences are DFQATT and SNEGSKA (reference sequence). V was trimmed by 3 bases and J by 0 bases, leaving 21 bases between them. This CDR3 is CSASGSSRTEYSNQPQHF. CDR3 coding DNA: TGCAGTGCTAGTGGCTCCTCTCGGACAGAATATAGCAATCAGCCCCAGCATTTT.

This chain uses TRBV23-1 with TRBJ2-5; TRBD2 aligns across 12 bases. TRBV23-1 is reported as an ORF; its role is uncertain. There are 18 residues in the CDR3. V lost 2 bases, J lost 5 bases, and 12 bases stayed unmatched. CDR3 loop: CASSQVGLAGGYCETQYF. The CDR3 region has the DNA TGCGCCAGCAGTCAAGTCGGTCTAGCGGGGGGGTATTGCGAGACCCAGTACTTC.

This clone was observed at least ten times. This chain uses TRBV6-4 with TRBJ2-2; 10 nucleotides line up with TRBD2. The CDR3 totals 17 residues. Germline CDR1 reads MRHNA; CDR2 reads SNTAGT. The trim removed 4 bases at V and 3 bases at J, leaving 8 bases unmatched. The CDR3 DNA follows: TGTGCCAGCAGTGCACGAGGGACTAGCGACCACACCGGGGAGCTGTTTTTT. Translated, it gives CASSARGTSDHTGELFF.

V usage is TRBV7-9 and J usage is TRBJ1-2; D call uncertain. V shed 2 bases and J shed 1 base, with 11 bases lying between them. The CDR3 covers 15 residues. Germline assignment: CDR1 SEHNR and CDR2 FQNEAQ (reference sequence). CDR3 sequence (DNA): TGTGCCAGCAGCTTAAGTTGGTCCGGTAACTATGGCTACACCTTC. Translation: CASSLSWSGNYGYTF.

This rearrangement joins TRBV25-1 to TRBJ1-4; D might be TRBD1 (5 bases). This CDR3 is 14 amino acids long. With 5 bases removed from V and 6 bases from J, the gap between germline ends came to 13 bases. Germline CDR1 is MGHDK and CDR2 is SYGVNS. The CDR3: CASSRRGGDEKLFF. In DNA, the CDR3 is TGTGCCAGCAGTCGGCGGGGGGGTGATGAAAAACTGTTTTTT.

J is TRBJ1-4 and V is TRBV4-1; no clear D gene. Deletions cut 2 bases from V and 7 bases from J, with 8 bases between. The CDR3 spans 13 residues. From germline, CDR1 is MGHRA and CDR2 YSYEKL. CDR3 coding DNA: TGCGCCAGCAGCCAACAGGTCGGTGAAAAACTGTTTTTT. Protein product: CASSQQVGEKLFF.

The V gene is TRBV20-1, the J gene TRBJ1-3; D is undetermined. V lost 6 bases, J lost 2 bases, and 5 bases lay in between. Germline CDR1 DFQATT, CDR2 SNEGSKA (reference sequence). The CDR3 is 11 residues long. The CDR3 protein is CSATAGNTIYF. The CDR3 DNA reads as TGCAGTGCCACTGCTGGAAACACCATATATTTT.

This clone has a single count. The V call is TRBV5-1, the J call TRBJ1-4; maybe TRBD1 (6 bases). This CDR3 has 14 amino acids. Trimming took 4 bases from V and 7 from J, leaving 14 bases between them. Germline CDR1 SGHRS, CDR2 YFSETQ. CDR3 coding DNA: TGCGCCAGCAGCGTAAACTCACAGGGTGAAAAACTGTTTTTT. This translates into CASSVNSQGEKLFF.

Only a few counts were recorded for this clone. J is TRBJ2-5 and V is TRBV3-1 (or the pseudogene TRBV3-2); 8 nucleotides align to TRBD1. The CDR3 runs to 14 residues. The junction had 7 bases not matched to a gene; V was cut back by 5 bases and J by 5 bases. The germline V gene encodes CDR1 LGHDT and CDR2 YNNKEL (reference sequence). The chain's CDR3 is CASSERTGFETQYF. CDR3 in DNA: TGTGCCAGCAGCGAACGGACAGGGTTCGAGACCCAGTACTTC.

The chain couples TRBV7-8 to TRBJ2-1; 7 nucleotides agree with TRBD1. The length of the CDR3 is 16 residues. CDR1 is SGHVS, CDR2 FQNEAQ, per germline. V lost 3 bases, J lost 5 bases, and 10 bases stayed unmatched. CDR3 sequence (DNA): TGTGCCAGCAGCTTTAGGCAGGGGGTTAGGGACAATGAGCAGTTCTTC. Amino acid sequence: CASSFRQGVRDNEQFF.

The chain recombines TRBV27 with TRBJ2-7; a weak D match, TRBD1 (6 bases). Germline lookup yields CDR1 MNHEY and CDR2 SMNVEV (reference sequence). V was cut by 9 bases and J by 3 bases, with 12 bases left in between. The length of the CDR3 is 12 residues. Here the CDR3 reads CASGQGGYEQYF. The DNA for the CDR3 is TGTGCCAGTGGTCAAGGGGGCTACGAGCAGTACTTC.

The CDR3 region is CATTRRLAGLQETQYF. The CDR3, as DNA: TGTGCCACCACGAGACGACTAGCGGGGCTACAAGAGACCCAGTACTTC. The genes are TRBV24-1 and TRBJ2-5; 11 bases align to TRBD2. CDR1 and CDR2 (germline): KGHDR, SFDVKD. The CDR3 is 16 residues long. Trimming cost V 8 bases and J 2 bases; bases outside gene matches: 9.

The chain couples TRBV30 to TRBJ1-2, with a weak D call TRBD1 (5 bases). This CDR3 comprises 13 residues. The germline V gene encodes CDR1 GTSNPN and CDR2 SVGIG (reference sequence). V lost 2 bases, J lost 5 bases, and 12 bases lay in between. The DNA of the CDR3 is TGTGCCTGGAGTAGAAGCGGGGGGTATGGCTACACCTTC. Its protein product is CAWSRSGGYGYTF.

The chain links TRBV5-1 to TRBJ1-2; TRBD1 aligns across 9 bases. Per the germline V gene, CDR1 is SGHRS and CDR2 is YFSETQ. Losses at the gene ends were 4 bases for V and 7 bases for J; bases not matched to a gene: 14. There are 16 residues in the CDR3. CDR3 sequence reads: CASSPTGGQGLGGYTF. The CDR3 nucleotides are TGCGCCAGCAGCCCCACCGGGGGACAGGGCTTGGGTGGCTACACCTTC.